The source of this TCR beta chain is a study of response to subunit inactivated influenza vaccine. TCRdb ran MiXCR on the RT-PCR reads and lists one entry per CDR3 protein. The top ten hold more than 7% of the sample, which has more than 200,000 distinct CDR3 sequences, roughly an eighth seen once. Germline-derived CDR1 and CDR2 are LGHNA and YNFKEQ. The V end was cut by 1 base, the J end by 5 bases, with 21 bases between. This CDR3 spans 18 amino acids. Study conclusions and caveats: Authors suggested seasonal influenza vaccinations each recruit few new T cells.

This clonotype has at least ten counts. Its specificity is unknown. The receptor comes from a man over 45 who received an inactivated influenza vaccine. V is TRBV4-2 and J is TRBJ2-1, with TRBD2 as a possible D gene (6 bases). The sample consisted of non-naive T cells sorted from PBMCs, taken 14 to 15 days before vaccination. CDR3 amino acids: CASSQGIWSTRTNNEQFF. The CDR3 DNA reads TGTGCCAGCAGCCAAGGAATTTGGTCGACTAGGACAAACAATGAGCAGTTCTTC.